This T cell receptor (beta chain) was documented in a study of T cells in Graves' hyperthyroidism and ophthalmopathy. About the research overall: Peripheral blood was taken when the disease was first diagnosed, before any treatment began.

Germline V gene sequence: CDR1 SGHTA, CDR2 FQGNSA. This CDR3 contains 15 residues. With regard to this clonotype: What it binds is not known.

General study results and limits: In blood, most of the thyroid clonotypes expanded above 0.001 were also present.

Amplification yielded TCR beta CDR3 regions, with RNA transcripts as the source. An initial round of RT-PCR targeting the TCR CDR3 relied on the HTBI primer set. TCRdb re-analysed the multiplex PCR reads in MiXCR, keeping a single row per CDR3 protein. The table records hundreds of thousands of distinct CDR3 sequences, 14% to 15% of them present only once. This chain joins TRBV7-2 and TRBJ2-1; 10 bases are shared with TRBD1. Near its end, the DNA agrees better with TRBJ2-7, so the J call may be wrong. Sequenced: blood. The sequence was obtained from a man between 18 and 35 years old with Graves' ophthalmopathy. This CDR3 reads CASSFGTGVYNEQYF. CDR3 nucleotides: TGTGCCAGCAGCTTCGGGACAGGGGTCTACAATGAGCAGTACTTC.